This entry describes one TCR beta chain. This clonotype was detected many times. No cognate antigen has been identified for it. No much larger clonotype is one base removed from it; base qualities were not supplied. The record originates from a study of T cell repertoires in cytomegalovirus infection (dated by TCRdb to the late 2010s). At the level of the whole study: Donor HLA type was relevant to the analysis, because carriage of CMV infection together with the matching HLA type was indicated by public TCR beta signatures.

CDR1 is given as SGHTA and CDR2 as FQGTGA, both from the germline V gene. Measured from the cysteine to the phenylalanine, the CDR3 is 14 residues long. Only the CDR3 portion is preserved as DNA: 42 bases, with reading frame beginning at the first base. After removal of 6 bases from V and 4 bases from J, the junction retains 3 bases not matched to a gene. Points the paper makes about the study in general: The ex vivo response was dominated by HLA-C-restricted CMV-specific TCR beta clonotypes, which also provided the single most frequent clonotype in two of eight donors. Carriers of CMV infection plus the relevant HLA type were discriminated by the cumulative frequency of public TCR beta family members in the study cohort and in an independent approximately 400-donor cohort.

The instrument was an Illumina HiSeq 1500. Clones were called with MiXCR by TCRdb after fastp trimmed the public reads at Q25, and only in-frame beta chains were retained. Each record represents a unique CDR3 protein, reported with the most common genes and DNA among its rows. Recorded for this sample are about 180,000 distinct CDR3 sequences; under 15% of them occurred a single time. Together, the top ten hold over 25% of the sample. This chain joins TRBV7-3 to TRBJ2-3; 11 junctional bases match TRBD2. The source is a human donor in good health (CMV status not recorded). Some clones in this sample may be carry-over from other donors' samples. Sequencing used PBMCs. The DNA sequence is as follows: TGTGCCAGCAGTAGCGGGAGGGCCTCAGATACGCAGTATTTT. The resulting protein is CASSSGRASDTQYF.